Listed here are 6 T cell receptor beta chains from one sample, sequenced in a study of blood T cell repertoires in COVID-19. Using immunoSEQ multiplex PCR, the repertoire was profiled, and TCRdb retains in-frame clones only, with some absent. The repertoire holds roughly 230,000 clones, with more than 65% as singletons. Sequenced: PBMCs or T cells enriched from blood (not recorded which). The source of these receptors is a man aged 45-65 years who had recovered from COVID-19.

V usage is TRBV6-2 or TRBV6-3 and J usage is TRBJ2-3; D is ambiguous. V lost 4 bases and J 9 bases, leaving 5 bases between the germline ends. This CDR3 spans 10 amino acids. Germline V gene data show CDR1 as MNHEY and CDR2 as SVGEGT. The CDR3 sequence: CASSFPTQYF. The CDR3 nucleotides read TGTGCCAGCAGTTTTCCAACGCAGTATTTT.

V gene TRBV3-1 (or the pseudogene TRBV3-2) combines with J gene TRBJ2-6, with D hard to call. The CDR3 covers 12 residues. The germline V and J ends were trimmed by 8 bases and 1 base, with 3 bases remaining between them. The germline gives CDR1 LGHDT, CDR2 YNNKEL (reference sequence). Written as DNA, the CDR3 is TGTGCCAGCGAGTCTGGGGCCAACGTCCTGACTTTC. It translates to CASESGANVLTF.

This clone was seen a few times. This chain links TRBV2 with TRBJ2-7; D perhaps matches TRBD2 (7 bases). The CDR3 contains 14 residues. The germline V and J ends were trimmed by 8 bases and 3 bases, with 17 bases remaining between them. Germline V CDR1 and CDR2: SNHLY, FYNNEI. DNA for the CDR3: TGTGCCAGCGGGCGGGGGCCGGTAGACTACGAGCAGTACTTC. It specifies CASGRGPVDYEQYF.

The genes are TRBV6-5 and TRBJ2-1; possible D gene TRBD1, 6 bases. The CDR3 extends over 12 amino acids. Germline V gene data show CDR1 as MNHEY and CDR2 as SVGAGI. Trimming pared 6 bases from V and 8 bases from J, leaving 11 bases between. This chain's CDR3 is CASRNHRDEQFF. The CDR3 nucleotides are TGTGCCAGCAGGAACCACAGGGATGAGCAGTTCTTC.

This clone was counted once. V is TRBV29-1 and J is TRBJ2-1; D is perhaps TRBD1 (5 bases). The CDR3 contains 12 residues. Deletions cut 6 bases from V and 8 bases from J, with 14 bases between. From germline, CDR1 is SQVTM and CDR2 ANQGSEA. CDR3 protein: CSVRPSGYEQFF. The CDR3 DNA reads TGCAGCGTCCGCCCCTCAGGGTATGAGCAGTTCTTC.

The V and J genes are TRBV5-4 and TRBJ1-3; D might be TRBD1 (5 bases). Trimming stripped 4 bases from V and 4 bases from J, with 21 bases between. The CDR3 totals 17 residues. Germline assignment: CDR1 SGHNT and CDR2 YYREEE (reference sequence). DNA of the CDR3: TGTGCCAGCAGCAGGGAGGTGACCACAGGCTCCGGAAACACCATATATTTT. It encodes CASSREVTTGSGNTIYF.